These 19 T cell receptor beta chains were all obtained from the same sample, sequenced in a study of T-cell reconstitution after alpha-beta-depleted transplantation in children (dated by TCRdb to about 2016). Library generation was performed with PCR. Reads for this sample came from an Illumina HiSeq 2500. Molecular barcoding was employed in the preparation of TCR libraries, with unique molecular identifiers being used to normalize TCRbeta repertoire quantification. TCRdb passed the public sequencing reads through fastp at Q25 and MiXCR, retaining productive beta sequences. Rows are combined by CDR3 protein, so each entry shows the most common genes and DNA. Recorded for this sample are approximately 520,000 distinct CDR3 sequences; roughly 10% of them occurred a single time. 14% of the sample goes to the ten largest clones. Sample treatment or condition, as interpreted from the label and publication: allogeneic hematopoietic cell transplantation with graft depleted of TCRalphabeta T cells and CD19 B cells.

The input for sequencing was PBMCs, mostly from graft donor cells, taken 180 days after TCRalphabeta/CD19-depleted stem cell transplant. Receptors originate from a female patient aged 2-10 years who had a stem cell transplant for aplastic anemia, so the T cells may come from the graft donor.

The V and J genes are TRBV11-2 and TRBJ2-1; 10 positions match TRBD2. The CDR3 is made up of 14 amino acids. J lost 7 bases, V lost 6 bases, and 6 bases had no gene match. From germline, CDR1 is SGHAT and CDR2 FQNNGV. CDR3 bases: TGTGCCAGCAGACATCTAGCGGGAGAGAATGAGCAGTTCTTC. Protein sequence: CASRHLAGENEQFF.

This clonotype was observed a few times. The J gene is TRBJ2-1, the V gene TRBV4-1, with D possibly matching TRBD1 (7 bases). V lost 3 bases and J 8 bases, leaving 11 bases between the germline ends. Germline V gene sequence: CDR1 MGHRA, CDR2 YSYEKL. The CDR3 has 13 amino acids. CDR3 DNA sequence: TGCGCCAGCAGCCACCAGGGGGGCTATGAGCAGTTCTTC. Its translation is CASSHQGGYEQFF.

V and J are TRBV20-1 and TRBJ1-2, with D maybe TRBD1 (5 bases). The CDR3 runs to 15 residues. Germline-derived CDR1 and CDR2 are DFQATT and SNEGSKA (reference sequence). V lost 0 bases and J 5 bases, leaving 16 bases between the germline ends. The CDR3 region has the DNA TGCAGTGCTAGAGAATCGGGCTGGGGGGAGTATGGCTACACCTTC. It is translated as CSARESGWGEYGYTF.

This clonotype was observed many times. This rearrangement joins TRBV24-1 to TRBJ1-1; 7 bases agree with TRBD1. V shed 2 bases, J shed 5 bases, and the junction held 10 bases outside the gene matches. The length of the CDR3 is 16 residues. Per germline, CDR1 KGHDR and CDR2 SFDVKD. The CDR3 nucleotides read TGTGCCACCAGTGATTCGAGTAAGGGGGCGCAAACTGAAGCTTTCTTT. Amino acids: CATSDSSKGAQTEAFF.

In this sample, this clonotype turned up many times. CDR3 nucleotide sequence: TGCAGCGTCGGGACTAGCGGGAGGGCCTACAATGAGCAGTTCTTC. Its protein is CSVGTSGRAYNEQFF. V is TRBV29-1 and J is TRBJ2-1; 16 nucleotides align to TRBD2. The CDR3 runs 15 residues. CDR1 and CDR2 (germline): SQVTM, ANQGSEA. V lost 6 bases to trimming and J lost 2 bases; unmatched junction nucleotides: 1.

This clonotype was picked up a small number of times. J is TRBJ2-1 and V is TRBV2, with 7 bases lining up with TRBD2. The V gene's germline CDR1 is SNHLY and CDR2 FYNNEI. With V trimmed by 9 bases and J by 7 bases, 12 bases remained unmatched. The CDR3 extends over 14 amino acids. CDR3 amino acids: CARRLAKEGNEQFF. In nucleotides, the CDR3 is TGTGCCAGACGACTAGCCAAAGAAGGGAATGAGCAGTTCTTC.

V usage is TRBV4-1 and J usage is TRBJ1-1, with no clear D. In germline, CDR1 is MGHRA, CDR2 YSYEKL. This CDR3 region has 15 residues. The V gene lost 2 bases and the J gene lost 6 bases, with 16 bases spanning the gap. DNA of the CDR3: TGCGCCAGCAGCCAACCGCGGTGGCGGGGAGCTGAAGCTTTCTTT. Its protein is CASSQPRWRGAEAFF.

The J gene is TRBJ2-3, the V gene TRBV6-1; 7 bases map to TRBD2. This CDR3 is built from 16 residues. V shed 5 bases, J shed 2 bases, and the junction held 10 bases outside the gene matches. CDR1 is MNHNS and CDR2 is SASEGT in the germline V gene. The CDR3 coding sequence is TGTGCCAGCAGTCCCCAGGGAGGGGCGGTCACAGATACGCAGTATTTT. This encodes CASSPQGGAVTDTQYF.

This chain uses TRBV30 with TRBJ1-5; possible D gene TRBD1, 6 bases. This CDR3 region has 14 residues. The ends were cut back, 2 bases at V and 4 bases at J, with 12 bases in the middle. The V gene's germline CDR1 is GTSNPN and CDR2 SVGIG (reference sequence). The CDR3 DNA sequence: TGTGCCTGGAGTCAAGGACAGATTAATCAGCCCCAGCATTTT. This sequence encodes CAWSQGQINQPQHF.

DNA of the CDR3: TGTGCCTGGAGTGGACATAGCAATCAGCCCCAGCATTTT. It is translated as CAWSGHSNQPQHF. The genes are TRBV30 and TRBJ1-5; D is uncertain. Trimming shortened V by 1 base and J by 0 bases, and 4 bases separated the two germline ends. CDR3 size: 13 residues. Germline loops: CDR1 GTSNPN, CDR2 SVGIG (reference sequence).

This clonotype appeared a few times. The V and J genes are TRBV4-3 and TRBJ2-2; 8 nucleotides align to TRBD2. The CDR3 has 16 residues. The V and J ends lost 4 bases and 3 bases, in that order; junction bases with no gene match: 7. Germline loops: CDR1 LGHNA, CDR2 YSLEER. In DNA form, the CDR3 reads TGCGCCAGCAGCCCTGGACTAGCTAGAGACACCGGGGAGCTGTTTTTT. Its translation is CASSPGLARDTGELFF.

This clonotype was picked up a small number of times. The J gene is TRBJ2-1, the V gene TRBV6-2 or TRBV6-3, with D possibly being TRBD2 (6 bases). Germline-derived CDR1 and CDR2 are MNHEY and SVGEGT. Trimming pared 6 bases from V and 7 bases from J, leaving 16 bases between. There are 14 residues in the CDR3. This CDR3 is CASRSLGRGNEQFF. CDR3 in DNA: TGTGCCAGCAGGAGTCTTGGCCGGGGGAATGAGCAGTTCTTC.

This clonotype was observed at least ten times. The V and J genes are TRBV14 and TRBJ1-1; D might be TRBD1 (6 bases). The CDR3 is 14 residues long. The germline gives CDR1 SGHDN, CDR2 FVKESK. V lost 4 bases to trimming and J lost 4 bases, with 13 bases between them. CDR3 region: CASSLLLGATEAFF. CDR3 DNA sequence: TGTGCCAGCAGCCTCCTGCTGGGGGCCACTGAAGCTTTCTTT.

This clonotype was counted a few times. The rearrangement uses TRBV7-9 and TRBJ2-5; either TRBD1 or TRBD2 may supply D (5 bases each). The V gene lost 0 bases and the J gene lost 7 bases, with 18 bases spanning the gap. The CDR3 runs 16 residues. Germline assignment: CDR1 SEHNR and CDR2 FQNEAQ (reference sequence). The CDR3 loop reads CASSLAFQGPAGTQYF. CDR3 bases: TGTGCCAGCAGCTTAGCGTTCCAGGGACCTGCCGGGACCCAGTACTTC.

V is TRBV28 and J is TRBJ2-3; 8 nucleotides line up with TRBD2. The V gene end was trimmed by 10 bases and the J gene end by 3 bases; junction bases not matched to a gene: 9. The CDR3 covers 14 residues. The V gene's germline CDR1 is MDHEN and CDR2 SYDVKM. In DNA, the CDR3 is TGTGCCACCGGGGGGCTAGCGGGTACAGATACGCAGTATTTT. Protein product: CATGGLAGTDTQYF. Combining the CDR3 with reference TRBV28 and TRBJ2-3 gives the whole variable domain DVKVTQSSRYLVKRTGEKVFLECVQDMDHENMFWYRQDPGLGLRLIYFSYDVKMKEKGDIPEGYSVSREKKERFSLILESASTNQTSMYLCATGGLAGTDTQYFGPGTRLTVL.

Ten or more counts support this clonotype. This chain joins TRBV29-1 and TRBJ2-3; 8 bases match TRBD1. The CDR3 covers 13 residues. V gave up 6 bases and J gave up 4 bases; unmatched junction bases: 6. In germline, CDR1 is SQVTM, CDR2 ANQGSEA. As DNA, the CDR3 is TGCAGCGTGGACAGGGTTACGGCAGATACGCAGTATTTT. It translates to CSVDRVTADTQYF.

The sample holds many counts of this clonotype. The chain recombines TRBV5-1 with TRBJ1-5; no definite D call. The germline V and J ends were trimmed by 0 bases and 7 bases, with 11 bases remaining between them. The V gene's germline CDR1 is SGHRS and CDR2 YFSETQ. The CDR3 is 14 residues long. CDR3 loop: CASSLEWGGQPQHF. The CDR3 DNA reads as TGCGCCAGCAGCTTGGAGTGGGGAGGGCAGCCCCAGCATTTT.

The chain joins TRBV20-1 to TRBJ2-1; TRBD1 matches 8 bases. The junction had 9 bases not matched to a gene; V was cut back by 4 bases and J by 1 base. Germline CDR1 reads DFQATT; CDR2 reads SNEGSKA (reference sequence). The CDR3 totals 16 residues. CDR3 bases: TGCAGTGCTATATCTGACAGGGGAGTTTCCTACAATGAGCAGTTCTTC. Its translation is CSAISDRGVSYNEQFF.

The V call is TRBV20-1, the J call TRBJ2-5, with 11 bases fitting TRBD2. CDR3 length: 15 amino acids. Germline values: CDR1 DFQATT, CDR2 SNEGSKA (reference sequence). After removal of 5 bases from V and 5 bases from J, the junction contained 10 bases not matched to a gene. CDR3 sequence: CSAHFSGRAGETQYF. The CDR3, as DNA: TGCAGTGCTCACTTTAGCGGGAGGGCCGGGGAGACCCAGTACTTC.